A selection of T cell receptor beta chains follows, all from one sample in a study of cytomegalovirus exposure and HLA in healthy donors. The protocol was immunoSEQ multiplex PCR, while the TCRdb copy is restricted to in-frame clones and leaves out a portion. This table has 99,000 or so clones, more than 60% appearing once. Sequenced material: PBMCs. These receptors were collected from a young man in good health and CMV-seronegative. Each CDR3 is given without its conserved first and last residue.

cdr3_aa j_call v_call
SVDEAGRQETQY TRBJ2-5 TRBV29-1
ASSAYSGSSYNEQF TRBJ2-1 TRBV7-2
ASSGGQGRTDTQY TRBJ2-3 TRBV5-4
ASSYAQSYEQY TRBJ2-7 TRBV6-6
ASSQGHRAHQPQH TRBJ1-5 TRBV4-1
ASHPSLGGNGQPQH TRBJ1-5 TRBV28
ASSQQASGNQPQH TRBJ1-5 TRBV4-1
ASRQGQGNSPLH TRBJ1-6 TRBV5-1
ASSMGTEVPYEQY TRBJ2-7 TRBV9
ASTVGGLTGELF TRBJ2-2 TRBV19
ASSQTGTSGSNEQF TRBJ2-1 TRBV4-2
ASSITPGESTDTQY TRBJ2-3 TRBV19
AAQTSGGATQY TRBJ2-3 TRBV6-5
ASSLYSGGVGEQF TRBJ2-1 TRBV5-6
ASSLNGGTGNTIY TRBJ1-3 TRBV5-1
ASSQPEDRDGYEQY TRBJ2-7 TRBV4-2
ASKRSGLNSPLH TRBJ1-6 TRBV2
ASSGRYSGNTIY TRBJ1-3 TRBV2
ASALPTGRAGYT TRBJ1-2 TRBV7-2
ASSMGQPAF TRBJ1-1 TRBV19
ASSLERAGYGYT TRBJ1-2 TRBV7-9
ASSPPGQAYEQY TRBJ2-7 TRBV19
ASSSEDRGRPYEQY TRBJ2-7 TRBV9
ASSASGEQF TRBJ2-1 TRBV7-9
AWIVGTGGSGANVLT TRBJ2-6 TRBV30